This T cell receptor (beta chain) was found in a study of spatial heterogeneity in lung cancer. At the level of the study: Beta-chain sequences were consistently detected more often than alpha-chain sequences.

Documented time point: sample taken at primary tumor resection. Without sorting, whole RNA was sequenced from tumor, nontumor lung or frozen PBMC. With 7 bases removed from V and 7 bases from J, the gap between germline ends came to 15 bases. The germline V gene encodes CDR1 SGHRS and CDR2 YFSETQ. The CDR3 length is 12 residues. Each CDR3 protein is one row after TCRdb ran MiXCR on the 5' RACE reads. The sample lists some 100,000 distinct CDR3 sequences, around 12% seen once, with 35% to 50% in the top ten. The sequence came from a male donor with early-stage non-small cell lung cancer. The rearrangement joins TRBV5-1 to TRBJ2-7, with D perhaps TRBD1 (6 bases). The specimen was PBMCs, collected at surgery. CDR3 sequence (DNA): TGCGCCAGCTCTGAACAGGGAAGAGAGCAGTACTTC. The encoded protein is CASSEQGREQYF. Looking up the rest from reference TRBV5-1 and TRBJ2-7 gives the full variable domain: KAGVTQTPRYLIKTRGQQVTLSCSPISGHRSVSWYQQTPGQGLQFLFEYFSETQRNKGNFPGRFSGRQFSNSRSEMNVSTLELGDSALYLCASSEQGREQYFGPGTRLTVT.